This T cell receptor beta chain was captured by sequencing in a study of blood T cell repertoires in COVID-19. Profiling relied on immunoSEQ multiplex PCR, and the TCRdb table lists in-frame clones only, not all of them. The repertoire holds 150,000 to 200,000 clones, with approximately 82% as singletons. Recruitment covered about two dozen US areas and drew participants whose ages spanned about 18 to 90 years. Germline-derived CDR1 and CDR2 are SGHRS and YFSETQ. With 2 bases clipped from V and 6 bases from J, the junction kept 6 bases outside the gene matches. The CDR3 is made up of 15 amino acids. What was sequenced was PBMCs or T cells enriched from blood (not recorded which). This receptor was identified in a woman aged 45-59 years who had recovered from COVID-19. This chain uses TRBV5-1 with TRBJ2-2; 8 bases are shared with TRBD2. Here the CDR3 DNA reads TGCGCCAGCAGCTTTAGCGGGGATAGGGCCGGGGAGCTGTTTTTT. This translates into CASSFSGDRAGELFF.